A selection of T cell receptor beta chains follows, all from one sample in a study of cytomegalovirus exposure and HLA in healthy donors. Using immunoSEQ multiplex PCR, the repertoire was profiled, and TCRdb retains in-frame clones only, with some absent. This sample has about 120,000 clones; 60% to 85% occur once, and the top ten carry around 3.6%. The sequencing input was PBMCs. These receptors all come from a young man in good health and CMV-seronegative. Each CDR3 is given with its conserved first and last residue. D genes are given only for firm matches. Clone size is stated in some rows and not others, as once, few, many or a class when expanded.

cdr3_nt,cdr3_aa,cdr3_length,clone_size,d_call,v_call,j_call
TGTGCCAGCAGCGTAGAATGGGGGAGGGCCGTGGGCAATGAGCAGTTCTTC,CASSVEWGRAVGNEQFF,17,-,TRBD2,TRBV9,TRBJ2-1
TGCGCCAGCAGCCAGGGCCGTGCCAGATTAGACACCGGGGAGCTGTTTTTT,CASSQGRARLDTGELFF,17,-,-,TRBV4-3,TRBJ2-2
TGTGCCAGTACCGCTAATGGGGCTGAGCAGTTCTTC,CASTANGAEQFF,12,-,-,TRBV19,TRBJ2-1
TGTGCCAGCAGCTTGAACAGTGCACCCCTCCACTTT,CASSLNSAPLHF,12,-,-,TRBV5-6,TRBJ1-6
TGTGCCAGCAGCGTAGGTGGGGACACCTACGAGCAGTACTTC,CASSVGGDTYEQYF,14,few,-,TRBV9,TRBJ2-7
TGTGCCAGCAGCTCCGACAGGCCCCCGAACACCGGGGAGCTGTTTTTT,CASSSDRPPNTGELFF,16,-,-,TRBV11-2,TRBJ2-2
TGTGCCAGTAGTCTTCAGAACTATGGCTACACCTTC,CASSLQNYGYTF,12,once,-,TRBV19,TRBJ1-2
TGTGCCAGCAGCGTCCTTGCACAGGGGGGCGATGGCTACACCTTC,CASSVLAQGGDGYTF,15,-,TRBD1,TRBV9,TRBJ1-2
TGTGCCAGCAGGACGGGCGGGGGGAATGAGCAGTTCTTC,CASRTGGGNEQFF,13,-,TRBD2,TRBV6-5,TRBJ2-1
TGTGCCAGCAGCTTAGTTCCCAGGGGTCCCTACAATGAGCAGTTCTTC,CASSLVPRGPYNEQFF,16,-,-,TRBV7-9,TRBJ2-1
TGTGCCAGCAGCCCTAGCGGGAGGGCCCTTTCCTACGAGCAGTACTTC,CASSPSGRALSYEQYF,16,-,TRBD2,TRBV28,TRBJ2-7
TGTGCCAGCAGCCCCCTTGACAGGCTACTCTATGGCTACACCTTC,CASSPLDRLLYGYTF,15,once,-,TRBV28,TRBJ1-2
TGTGCCAGTAGCCCCAAAGGGGCAACTAATGAAAAACTGTTTTTT,CASSPKGATNEKLFF,15,-,-,TRBV19,TRBJ1-4
TGTGCCTGGAGTAGATGGGGGCGAATAGAAGAAAAACTGTTTTTT,CAWSRWGRIEEKLFF,15,few,-,TRBV30,TRBJ1-4
TGTGCCAGCAGCCCCCTCGGAGAGACCCAGTACTTC,CASSPLGETQYF,12,-,-,TRBV5-6,TRBJ2-5
TGCGCCAGCAGCCAAGATCGGCGGGGGGGCCGAGATACGCAGTATTTT,CASSQDRRGGRDTQYF,16,-,TRBD2,TRBV4-3,TRBJ2-3
TGCGCCAGCAGTGAGGGGAGCTCTGGAAACACCATATATTTT,CASSEGSSGNTIYF,14,-,-,TRBV10-2,TRBJ1-3
TGCAGTGCTAGTTCGGTGGATACGCAGTATTTT,CSASSVDTQYF,11,-,-,TRBV20-1,TRBJ2-3
TGCGCCAGCAGCCACGAGATTACAGGGCCCTATGGCTACACCTTC,CASSHEITGPYGYTF,15,-,-,TRBV4-1,TRBJ1-2
TGTGCCAGCAGTTCACTAGCGGGAGTGCTGTACGAGCAGTACTTC,CASSSLAGVLYEQYF,15,-,TRBD2,TRBV28,TRBJ2-7
TGTGCCAGCAGTGGACAGGGCACGGTGGCGTTGCAGTTCTTC,CASSGQGTVALQFF,14,-,TRBD1,TRBV2,TRBJ2-1
TGTGCCAGCAGTTTTGACTTCCCCCACGAGCAGTACTTC,CASSFDFPHEQYF,13,-,-,TRBV28,TRBJ2-7
TGTGCCAGCAGACAGGGAATCTACGAGCAGTACTTC,CASRQGIYEQYF,12,-,-,TRBV6-5,TRBJ2-7
TGTGCCACCAGCAGGGAAGGGGGTCCGGGGGAGACCCAGTACTTC,CATSREGGPGETQYF,15,-,-,TRBV15,TRBJ2-5
TGTGCCAGCAGCTTAGAGCCGACTAGCATTCAGTACTTC,CASSLEPTSIQYF,13,-,-,TRBV11-2,TRBJ2-4
TGTGCCAGCAGCGCGACAGGGAAAAACATTCAGTACTTC,CASSATGKNIQYF,13,few,TRBD1,TRBV5-8,TRBJ2-4
TGTGCCAGCAGCCAAAAGCTAGGATCCAAAGGGGGAGAGACCCAGTACTTC,CASSQKLGSKGGETQYF,17,-,-,TRBV14,TRBJ2-5
TGTGCCTGGCAGGGGCAAGAGACCCAGTACTTC,CAWQGQETQYF,11,few,-,TRBV30,TRBJ2-5
TGCAGCCCTTTCGACAGGGGCTCCTACAATGAGCAGTTCTTC,CSPFDRGSYNEQFF,14,-,TRBD1,TRBV29-1,TRBJ2-1
TGTGCCACCTCCCTTCCCAATCAGCCCCAGCATTTT,CATSLPNQPQHF,12,-,-,TRBV10-3,TRBJ1-5
TGTGCCAGCATGTCCAGACAGACAGGCGAGCAGTACTTC,CASMSRQTGEQYF,13,-,-,TRBV2,TRBJ2-7
TGTGCCAGCAGCTCATTTCCCGGGACTAGCGGGAGGGCCGGAGAGACCCAGTACTTC,CASSSFPGTSGRAGETQYF,19,-,TRBD2,TRBV7-7,TRBJ2-5
TGTGCCAGCAAGGACGGGGAGACCTACGAGCAGTACTTC,CASKDGETYEQYF,13,-,-,TRBV10-3,TRBJ2-7
TGTGCCAGCAGTGAATATCCAGGGACCGGGGAGCTGTTTTTT,CASSEYPGTGELFF,14,-,-,TRBV25-1,TRBJ2-2
TGTGCCTGGAGCGAGTCTTCTCGGGGGGAGCAGTACTTC,CAWSESSRGEQYF,13,-,-,TRBV30,TRBJ2-7
TGTGCCAGCAGTTACTCACAGGGGCGAAATGGCTACACCTTC,CASSYSQGRNGYTF,14,few,TRBD1,TRBV6-5,TRBJ1-2
TGTGCCAGCAGTTACTCTCGGGCAGGGGGCCCCTACGAGCAATACTTC,CASSYSRAGGPYEQYF,16,once,TRBD1,TRBV6-5,TRBJ2-7
TGTGCCAGCTCACCACGATTTCTAGCGCTTCAAGAGACCCAGTACTTC,CASSPRFLALQETQYF,16,-,-,TRBV18,TRBJ2-5
TGTGCCAGCAGCGTAGGGGGGGGGCTACGAGCCCGGGAGACCCAGTACTTC,CASSVGGGLRARETQYF,17,-,-,TRBV9,TRBJ2-5